Ten or more counts support the clone carrying this TCR beta chain. Antigen: not known. Researchers took RNA transcripts and amplified the TCR beta CDR3 regions from them. First-round RT-PCR with HTBI primers amplified the TCR CDR3 region. TCRdb processed the multiplex PCR reads anew with MiXCR; each CDR3 protein has one entry. The data hold about 260,000 distinct CDR3 sequences, with about 17% observed a single time. This record belongs to a study of T cells in Graves' hyperthyroidism and ophthalmopathy. General study points: Blood shared most expanded thyroid clonotypes above 0.001.

This CDR3 spans 15 amino acids. Germline loops: CDR1 LGHNT, CDR2 FRNRAP. The junction had 7 bases not matched to a gene; V was cut back by 3 bases and J by 5 bases. Sequenced: blood. The rearrangement links TRBV12-5 to TRBJ2-1; 7 nucleotides align to TRBD1. The clonotype comes from a woman between 18 and 29 years old with Graves' ophthalmopathy. Here the CDR3 DNA reads TGTGCTAGTGGTTTAGTGGGACAGAGAAACAATGAGCAGTTCTTC. Amino acid sequence: CASGLVGQRNNEQFF.